This TCR beta chain was sequenced during a study of OX40 agonist ivuxolimab in advanced cancers. Context from the whole study: Ivuxolimab was an agonistic, fully human IgG2 monoclonal antibody directed against OX40 (CD134), a costimulatory receptor. Intravenous ivuxolimab was administered to patients every 2 weeks at six dose levels: 0.01, 0.1, 0.3, 1.5, 3 and 10 mg/kg. Of the roughly 54 dose-escalation patients, hepatocellular carcinoma was present in roughly 19, melanoma in around 15, renal cell carcinoma in 9 and head and neck cancer in 9. The dose-escalation cohort was about 83% male with a mean age of 60 years, ranging from roughly 23 to 90. Prior anti-PD-1, anti-PD-L1 or anti-CTLA-4 therapy was permitted, and checkpoint inhibitors had been received by about 36% of dose-escalation patients. Partial responses occurred in three dose-escalation patients: two with cutaneous melanoma and one with hepatocellular carcinoma. Peripheral TCRbeta sequencing was intended to test whether TCR sequence diversity was altered and clonal T-cell expansion was caused by ivuxolimab. The paper describes the monotherapy dose-escalation part (N of about 55 patients) of the phase I trial of ivuxolimab.

The germline V gene encodes CDR1 SGDLS and CDR2 YYNGEE. V ends up 4 bases short and J 6 bases short, with an unmatched junction base count of 8. From cysteine to phenylalanine, the CDR3 is 15 amino acids long. Only the CDR3 portion is preserved as DNA: 45 bases, with reading frame beginning at the first base. The trial excluded patients who had a history of autoimmune disease or were on systemic immunosuppression. In every dose cohort, peripheral blood was drawn for TCR sequencing at baseline, cycle 4 day 1, and cycle 7 day 1. Samples were obtained from an open-label, multicenter, first-in-human phase I dose-escalation trial of ivuxolimab. The trial enrolled adults with locally advanced or metastatic head and neck squamous cell, hepatocellular, melanoma or renal cell carcinoma. Before TCR sequencing, CD4+ and CD8+ T cells were separately sorted from peripheral blood. With regard to this clone: What antigen it recognizes has not been identified. No qualities accompany the bases; no much larger clone lies one base away.

Genomic DNA was extracted from sorted cells for sequencing of the TCRbeta CDR3 region. TCRbeta CDR3 regions were sequenced using the immunoSEQ Assay. TCRdb stores this immuneACCESS table with in-frame sequences only. Part of the clones is absent; in the studies checked, under half of the shortfall reflects unresolved V genes, and no reason is known for the rest. Counted in this sample were 80,000 to 100,000 clones; around 85% of them appeared once. The ten largest clones capture around 0.82% of the sample. On the study overall, not on this receptor specifically: At doses of 0.1 to 3.0 mg/kg, clonal expansion of both CD4+ and CD8+ T cells in blood was seen between baseline and week 6. In the 0.1-3.0 mg/kg groups, partial responders had among the lowest normalized peripheral clonal expansion, particularly in CD8+ T cells. Low levels of normalized T-cell clonal expansion were also seen in some patients who did not respond. After ivuxolimab, more expanded clones were found on average in CD8+ T cells than in CD4+ T cells. The antigen specificity of the peripheral T cells that underwent clonal expansion was not determined.

Sequencing used CD4+ or CD8+ T cells sorted from blood, obtained in a trial of the OX40 agonist ivuxolimab. This receptor was identified in an adult with an advanced solid tumor such as melanoma, head and neck, liver or kidney cancer. This chain is built from TRBV9 and TRBJ2-1; 9 nucleotides in the junction match TRBD2. The CDR3 sequence is CASSPPGLAVNEQFF. The DNA sequence is as follows: TGTGCCAGCAGCCCTCCGGGACTAGCTGTCAATGAGCAGTTCTTC.